These 15 T cell receptor beta chains originate from one sample sequenced in a study of siplizumab effects on memory and regulatory T cells. The method was immunoSEQ multiplex PCR; TCRdb's version includes in-frame clones alone and lacks a portion of them. Among about 110,000 clones, 80% to 95% were seen once, and the ten largest hold 1% to 1.5%. Source material: CD4+ T cells sorted from blood. The receptor source for this set is a human donor in good health.

The chain links TRBV29-1 to TRBJ2-5; 9 positions match TRBD2. Germline assignment: CDR1 SQVTM and CDR2 ANQGSEA. The CDR3 sequence is 14 residues long. V lost 2 bases and J lost 5; bases outside the gene matches: 6. The CDR3 DNA follows: TGCAGCGTTGAAATAGCGGGAGTGGGGGAGACCCAGTACTTC. Protein: CSVEIAGVGETQYF.

The genes are TRBV19 and TRBJ1-4; 9 positions agree with TRBD1. CDR3 length equals 14 residues. The junction had 7 bases not matched to a gene; V was cut back by 6 bases and J by 8 bases. Germline V gene lookup returns CDR1 LNHDA and CDR2 SQIVND (reference sequence). The CDR3 DNA reads TGTGCCAGTAGCCGGACAGGGGTAGGCGAAAAACTGTTTTTT. It is translated as CASSRTGVGEKLFF.

V gene TRBV5-1 combines with J gene TRBJ2-4, with 8 positions matching TRBD1. V was pared by 4 bases and J by 3 bases, with 6 bases of the junction left unmatched. The CDR3 sequence is 15 residues long. CDR1 SGHRS and CDR2 YFSETQ come from the germline V gene. The CDR3 loop is CASSRTGPDKNIQYF. CDR3 DNA sequence: TGCGCCAGCAGCCGGACAGGGCCGGACAAAAACATTCAGTACTTC.

This sequence joins TRBV10-3 and TRBJ1-6; a weak D match, TRBD1 (6 bases). CDR1 and CDR2 from the germline V gene are ENHRY and SYGVKD. With 8 bases removed from V and 7 bases from J, the gap between germline ends came to 18 bases. The CDR3 runs 15 residues. The CDR3 loop reads CAIRRGGDMNSPLHF. The CDR3 bases are TGTGCCATCCGGAGGGGTGGGGACATGAATTCACCCCTCCACTTT.

The rearrangement joins TRBV7-8 to TRBJ2-2; 10 bases match TRBD2. Germline V gives CDR1 SGHVS, CDR2 FQNEAQ. J was trimmed by 0 bases and V by 3 bases; bases with no gene match: 1. The CDR3 is 16 amino acids. The CDR3 reads CASSFGLAANTGELFF. For the CDR3, the DNA is TGTGCCAGCAGCTTCGGACTAGCGGCGAACACCGGGGAGCTGTTTTTT.

The V call is TRBV10-3, the J call TRBJ2-7; D is possibly TRBD1 (5 bases). From germline, CDR1 is ENHRY and CDR2 SYGVKD. Deletions cut 4 bases from V and 7 bases from J, with 11 bases between. CDR3 length: 12 residues. The CDR3 spells CAISVGVGEQYF. In DNA form, the CDR3 reads TGTGCCATCAGTGTAGGGGTTGGGGAGCAGTACTTC.

This rearrangement joins TRBV11-3 to TRBJ1-1; D perhaps matches TRBD1 (6 bases). Germline V CDR1 and CDR2: SGHNT, YENEEA. Between the trimmed V and J ends, which lost 2 bases and 5 bases, there was a span of 9 bases. This CDR3 has 13 residues. CDR3 DNA sequence: TGTGCCAGCAGCTTACGGGGGCGGACTGAAGCTTTCTTT. It is translated as CASSLRGRTEAFF.

The chain employs TRBV27 and TRBJ2-2; D may be TRBD1 (5 bases). This CDR3 region has 11 residues. Germline assignment: CDR1 MNHEY and CDR2 SMNVEV (reference sequence). Trimming removed 6 bases at V and 8 bases at J, with 7 bases between. The CDR3 reads CASRKGGELFF. The CDR3 DNA follows: TGTGCCAGCAGGAAGGGGGGGGAGCTGTTTTTT.

The genes are TRBV4-1 and TRBJ2-5; 10 positions match TRBD2. The junction had 6 bases not matched to a gene; V was cut back by 3 bases and J by 5 bases. The CDR3 spans 15 residues. Germline V CDR1 and CDR2: MGHRA, YSYEKL. The CDR3 protein is CASSQGLAPPETQYF. CDR3 sequence (DNA): TGCGCCAGCAGCCAGGGACTAGCGCCTCCGGAGACCCAGTACTTC.

This sequence joins TRBV6-1 and TRBJ2-5; D possibly uses TRBD1 or TRBD2 (6 bases each). There are 15 residues in the CDR3. CDR1 is MNHNS, CDR2 SASEGT, per germline. Trimming took 4 bases from V and 2 from J, leaving 14 bases between them. The CDR3 spells CASSGRGNTQETQYF. CDR3 bases: TGTGCCAGCAGTGGGAGGGGGAATACACAAGAGACCCAGTACTTC.

This clone was counted only a few times. This chain connects TRBV27 to TRBJ1-2, with 7 positions matching TRBD1. Germline V gene data show CDR1 as MNHEY and CDR2 as SMNVEV (reference sequence). The trim removed 0 bases at V and 1 base at J, leaving 5 bases unmatched. CDR3 size: 16 residues. In nucleotides, the CDR3 is TGTGCCAGCAGTTTATCACAGGGGTTAGGTAACTATGGCTACACCTTC. This translates into CASSLSQGLGNYGYTF.

This rearrangement joins TRBV5-6 to TRBJ1-2; 7 bases are shared with TRBD1. CDR1 SGHDT and CDR2 YYEEEE come from the germline V gene. V gave up 4 bases and J gave up 2 bases; unmatched junction bases: 2. The CDR3 is 13 amino acids. Written as DNA, the CDR3 is TGTGCCAGCAGCGAGACAGGGAACTATGGCTACACCTTC. Protein product: CASSETGNYGYTF.

The chain links TRBV2 to TRBJ2-5; the D gene could be TRBD1 or TRBD2 (5 bases each). CDR3 length: 13 residues. Trimming cost V 3 bases and J 7 bases, with 12 bases left between them. Germline CDR1 reads SNHLY; CDR2 reads FYNNEI. In DNA form, the CDR3 reads TGTGCCAGCAGTGACGTGGGGGAGTGGACCCAGTACTTC. Translating gives CASSDVGEWTQYF.

This sequence joins TRBV6-1 and TRBJ2-7; 8 bases map to TRBD2. The CDR3 is 14 amino acids. J lost 1 base, V lost 3 bases, and 2 bases had no gene match. Germline assignment: CDR1 MNHNS and CDR2 SASEGT. CDR3 protein: CASSDPGGSYEQYF. The CDR3 DNA is TGTGCCAGCAGTGACCCGGGAGGGTCCTACGAGCAGTACTTC.

The chain links TRBV9 to TRBJ1-4; no clear D. V dropped 3 bases and J dropped 7 bases, with 16 bases sitting between them. This CDR3 is 15 amino acids long. Per the germline V gene, CDR1 is SGDLS and CDR2 is YYNGEE. CDR3 loop: CASSGPRGSGEKLFF. The CDR3 nucleotides read TGTGCCAGCAGCGGGCCACGAGGATCCGGTGAAAAACTGTTTTTT.